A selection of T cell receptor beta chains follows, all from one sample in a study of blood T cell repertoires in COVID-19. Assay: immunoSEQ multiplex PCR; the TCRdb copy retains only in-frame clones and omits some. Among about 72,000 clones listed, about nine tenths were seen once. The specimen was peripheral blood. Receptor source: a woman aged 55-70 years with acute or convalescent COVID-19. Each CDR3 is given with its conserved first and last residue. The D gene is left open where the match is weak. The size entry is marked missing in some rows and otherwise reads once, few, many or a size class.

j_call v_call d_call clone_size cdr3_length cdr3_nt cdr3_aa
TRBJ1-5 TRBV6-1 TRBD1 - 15 TGTGCCAGCAGTGAAGGGGACAGCGACAATCAGCCCCAGCATTTT CASSEGDSDNQPQHF
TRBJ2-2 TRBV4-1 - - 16 TGCGCCAGCAGCCCCCTGACATCCGCGAACACCGGGGAGCTGTTTTTT CASSPLTSANTGELFF
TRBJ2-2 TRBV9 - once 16 TGTGCCAGCAGCGAGGGGGTAGGGGTGAGCACCGGGGAGCTGTTTTTT CASSEGVGVSTGELFF
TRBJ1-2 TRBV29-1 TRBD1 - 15 TGCAGCGTCCCAGTCTCGGACAGGGGGGTGAATGGCTACACCTTC CSVPVSDRGVNGYTF
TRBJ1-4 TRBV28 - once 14 TGTGCCAGCAGCACGGACAAGGGGAAGGAAAAACTGTTTTTT CASSTDKGKEKLFF
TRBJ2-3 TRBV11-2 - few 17 TGTGCCAGCAGCTCCCGGCGGGGATCCTCTCACACAGATACGCAGTATTTT CASSSRRGSSHTDTQYF
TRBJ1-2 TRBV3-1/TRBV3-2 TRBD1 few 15 TGTGCCAGCAGCCAAGATGGGACAGGGAGCTATGGCTACACCTTC CASSQDGTGSYGYTF
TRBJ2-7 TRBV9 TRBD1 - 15 TGTGCCAGCAGCGGATCCCGGGACAGGGGCTACGAGCAGTACTTC CASSGSRDRGYEQYF
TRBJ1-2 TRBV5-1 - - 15 TGCGCCAGCAGCTCCGCCGAACAGGGAAACTATGGCTACACCTTC CASSSAEQGNYGYTF
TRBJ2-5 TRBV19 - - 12 TGTGCCAGTGGCGACTTCCAAGAGACCCAGTACTTC CASGDFQETQYF
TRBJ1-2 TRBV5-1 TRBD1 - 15 TGCGCCAGCAGCTTGGCCATGGACAGGGCCGGCGACTACACCTTC CASSLAMDRAGDYTF
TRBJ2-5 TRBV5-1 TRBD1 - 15 TGCGCCAGCAGCTTGGTCAACAGGGGGCGAGAGACCCAGTACTTC CASSLVNRGRETQYF
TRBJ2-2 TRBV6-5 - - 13 TGTGCCAGCCGGACTCCAGGACCCGGGGAGCTGTTTTTT CASRTPGPGELFF
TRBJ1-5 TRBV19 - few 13 TGTGCCAGTGGGGACACTCGCAATCAGCCCCAGCATTTT CASGDTRNQPQHF
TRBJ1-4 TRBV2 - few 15 TGTGCCAGCAGTGTTGAACAGCATCCTAATGAAAAACTGTTTTTT CASSVEQHPNEKLFF
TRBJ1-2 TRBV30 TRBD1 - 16 TGTGCCTGGAGTAAAGGGGCAGGGGGCGCCTCCTATGGCTACACCTTC CAWSKGAGGASYGYTF
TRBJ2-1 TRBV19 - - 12 TGTGCCAGTAGCGGGGGGCGGGTAGAGCAGTTCTTC CASSGGRVEQFF
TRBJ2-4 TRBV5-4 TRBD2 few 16 TGTGCCAGCAGCCAGGGAGCGGGGGGGACCAAAAACATTCAGTACTTC CASSQGAGGTKNIQYF
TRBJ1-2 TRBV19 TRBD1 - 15 TGTGCCAGTAGTTCCCCGATCGGGACAGTGGATGGCTACACCTTC CASSSPIGTVDGYTF
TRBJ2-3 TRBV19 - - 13 TGTGCCAGTAGTACTGGGACATTCGATACGCAGTATTTT CASSTGTFDTQYF
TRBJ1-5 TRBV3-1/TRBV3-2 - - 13 TGTGCCAGCAGCTGGGGCAGGGATCAGCCCCAGCATTTT CASSWGRDQPQHF
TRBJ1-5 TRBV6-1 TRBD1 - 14 TGTGCCAGCAGTGAAAGACAGGGCGGTCAGCCCCAGCATTTT CASSERQGGQPQHF
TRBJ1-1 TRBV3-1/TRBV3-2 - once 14 TGTGCCAGCAGTCTGAGCGGGACACCAAGAGGAGCTTTCTTT CASSLSGTPRGAFF
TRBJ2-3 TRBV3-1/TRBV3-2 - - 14 TGTGCCAGCAGCCAAGGGAAGGGGGCAGATACGCAGTATTTT CASSQGKGADTQYF
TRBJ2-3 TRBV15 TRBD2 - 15 TGTGCCACCAGCAAACTAGCGGGGGTGGCAGATACGCAGTATTTT CATSKLAGVADTQYF
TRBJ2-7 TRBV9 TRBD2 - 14 TGTGCCAGCAGCCCCGGACTAGAGCGCTACGAGCAGTACTTC CASSPGLERYEQYF
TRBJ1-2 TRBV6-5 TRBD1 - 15 TGTGCCAGCAGATCCCCGGGACAGGGGGCTAAAGGCTACACCTTC CASRSPGQGAKGYTF
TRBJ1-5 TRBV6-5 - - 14 TGTGCCAGCAGCGGAGCCTCCATCGATCAGCCCCAGCATTTT CASSGASIDQPQHF
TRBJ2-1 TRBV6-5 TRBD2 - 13 TGTGCCAGCAGCAGGACTAGCGGGGGGAAGCAGTTCTTC CASSRTSGGKQFF
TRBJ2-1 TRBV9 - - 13 TGTGCCAGCAGCGTCAGGATGGACAATGAGCAGTTCTTC CASSVRMDNEQFF
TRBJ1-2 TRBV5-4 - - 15 TGTGCCAGCAGCCGCAAGACGGGGGGGCTCTATGGCTACACCTTC CASSRKTGGLYGYTF
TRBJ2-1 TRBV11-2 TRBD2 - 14 TGTGCCAGCAGTGCTAGCGGGGGACACAATGAGCAGTTCTTC CASSASGGHNEQFF
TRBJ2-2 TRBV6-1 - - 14 TGTGCCAGCAGTGAGGATACCCGGGCCGGGGAGCTGTTTTTT CASSEDTRAGELFF
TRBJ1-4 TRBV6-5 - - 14 TGTGCCAGCACCCGGACAGTGAATAATGAAAAACTGTTTTTT CASTRTVNNEKLFF
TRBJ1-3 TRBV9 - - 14 TGTGCCAGCAGCGTAGTACCAGCTGGAAACACCATATATTTT CASSVVPAGNTIYF
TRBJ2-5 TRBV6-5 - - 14 TGTGCCAGCACCTACCTGGACACAACGGAGACCCAGTACTTC CASTYLDTTETQYF
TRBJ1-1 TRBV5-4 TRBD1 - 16 TGTGCCAGCAGCGGAGGGACAGGGGGCGGGAACACTGAAGCTTTCTTT CASSGGTGGGNTEAFF
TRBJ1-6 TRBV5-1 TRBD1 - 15 TGCGCCAGCAGCTTCGGACAGGGAAATAATTCACCCCTCCACTTT CASSFGQGNNSPLHF
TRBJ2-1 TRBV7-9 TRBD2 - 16 TGTGCCAGCAGCTTAGCTTTAGCGGGGGGAGTCAATGAGCAGTTCTTC CASSLALAGGVNEQFF
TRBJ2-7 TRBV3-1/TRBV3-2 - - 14 TGTGCCAGCAGCCTACCGGGACACCTCTACGAGCAGTACTTC CASSLPGHLYEQYF
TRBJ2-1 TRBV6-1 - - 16 TGTGCCAGCAGTGAAGATGGGGGGTTGGGGTACAATGAGCAGTTCTTC CASSEDGGLGYNEQFF
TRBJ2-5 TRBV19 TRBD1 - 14 TGTGCCAGTAGTCAATCAGGGGGCCTAGAGACCCAGTACTTC CASSQSGGLETQYF
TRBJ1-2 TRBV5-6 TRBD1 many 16 TGTGCCAGCAGCTTGAGCGGGACAGGGGGCTTGTCGGGCTACACCTTC CASSLSGTGGLSGYTF
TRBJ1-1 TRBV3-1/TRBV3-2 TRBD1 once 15 TGTGCCAGCAGCCGGGACAGGGGGGGGACCACTGAAGCTTTCTTT CASSRDRGGTTEAFF
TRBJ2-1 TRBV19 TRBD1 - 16 TGTGCCAGTCAATGGTCGACAGGGGTGCCATCCAATGAGCAGTTCTTC CASQWSTGVPSNEQFF
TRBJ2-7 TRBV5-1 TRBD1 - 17 TGCGCCAGCAGCTCGGGGCGGTGGACAGGGGGCGTCGACGAGCAGTACTTC CASSSGRWTGGVDEQYF
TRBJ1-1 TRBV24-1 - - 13 TGTGCCACCTCATCCGGGGGGGGGACTGAAGCTTTCTTT CATSSGGGTEAFF
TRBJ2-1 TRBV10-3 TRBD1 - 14 TGTGCCATCAGCCCTACAGGGGGCCACAATGAGCAGTTCTTC CAISPTGGHNEQFF
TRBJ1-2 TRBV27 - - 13 TGTGCCAGCAGTTTACAGGCTAACTATGGCTACACCTTC CASSLQANYGYTF
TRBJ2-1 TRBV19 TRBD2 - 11 TGTGCCAGTACCCCGGGGGGGGTCATGTTCTTC CASTPGGVMFF
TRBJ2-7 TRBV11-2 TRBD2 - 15 TGTGCCTCTAAAATAAGTAGCGGGGGGGCCTACGAGCAGTACTTC CASKISSGGAYEQYF
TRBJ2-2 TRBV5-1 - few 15 TGCGCCAGCAACTTAGGGGCTGCGAACACCGGGGAGCTGTTTTTT CASNLGAANTGELFF
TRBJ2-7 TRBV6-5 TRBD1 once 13 TGTGCCAGTACCAGGGGGCAGTCCTACGAGCAGTACTTC CASTRGQSYEQYF
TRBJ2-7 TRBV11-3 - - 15 TGTGCCAGCAGCTTAGGCAGGGCACCAACCTACGAGCAGTACTTC CASSLGRAPTYEQYF
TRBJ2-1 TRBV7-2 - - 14 TGTGCCAGCAACATACTTAAGGAGGCGGGTTCTCGGTTCTTC CASNILKEAGSRFF
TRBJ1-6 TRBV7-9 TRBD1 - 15 TGTGCCAGCAGCCCTGGGACAGGGAGGACTTCACCCCTCCACTTT CASSPGTGRTSPLHF
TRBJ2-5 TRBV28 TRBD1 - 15 TGTGCCAGCAGTTTCCCTGACAGGGTTCAAGAGACCCAGTACTTC CASSFPDRVQETQYF
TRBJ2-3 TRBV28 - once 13 TGTGCCAGCTCCCCCCCAGGCACAGATACGCAGTATTTT CASSPPGTDTQYF